These T cell receptor beta chains were read from a single sample in a study of shared clonotypes between healthy human individuals. Some clones are missing from TCRdb's copy, which holds only in-frame ones; the method was immunoSEQ multiplex PCR. The sample has over a million clones, around 97% seen once. Sequenced: naive CD4+ T cells sorted from blood. The origin of the receptors is a man aged 25 to 45 in good health. Each CDR3 is given with its conserved first and last residue. A D gene is named only where the DNA matches it firmly.

V gene,D gene,J gene,CDR3 DNA,CDR3 protein
TRBV10-3,NA,TRBJ1-2,TGTGCCACCCTAAGGACGGGCTATGGCTACACCTTC,CATLRTGYGYTF
TRBV11-2,NA,TRBJ2-5,TGTGCCAGCAGTGGGAACCCAGTGGAGACCCAGTACTTC,CASSGNPVETQYF
TRBV4-2,NA,TRBJ2-6,TGTGCCAGCAGCCGCCACCTTGGGTTTCCTAGCTCTGGGGCCAACGTCCTGACTTTC,CASSRHLGFPSSGANVLTF
TRBV6-1,NA,TRBJ1-1,TGTGCCAGCGGGAACCCTGGACTACTAAACACTGAAGCTTTCTTT,CASGNPGLLNTEAFF
TRBV5-4,NA,TRBJ2-7,TGTGCCAGCAGCTTGGGTTCAGGGATTCGCGAGCAGTACTTC,CASSLGSGIREQYF
TRBV27,NA,TRBJ2-1,TGTGCCAGCAGTTTTGAGGGCACGACCTACAATGAGCAGTTCTTC,CASSFEGTTYNEQFF
TRBV27,TRBD2,TRBJ2-7,TGTGCCAGCAGTTTAGTGAAACTAGCGGGAGCTCACGAGCAGTACTTC,CASSLVKLAGAHEQYF
TRBV6-6,NA,TRBJ1-2,TGTGCCAGCATCCCGGGGGGGCAGTTCTATGGCTACACCTTC,CASIPGGQFYGYTF
TRBV7-2,TRBD2,TRBJ2-1,TGTGCCAGCAGCTTAGAACTAGCGGGAAGGGGCTATGAGCAGTTCTTC,CASSLELAGRGYEQFF
TRBV10-1,NA,TRBJ2-1,TGCGCCAGCAGTGAGTCCGGCCCTGAGGCCTACAATGAGCAGTTCTTC,CASSESGPEAYNEQFF
TRBV6-6,NA,TRBJ2-7,TGTGCCAGCAGTCTTTATGGGGACGAGCAGTACTTC,CASSLYGDEQYF
TRBV5-4,NA,TRBJ2-7,TGTGCCAGCAGGAAGACAGGAGCCTACGAGCAGTACTTC,CASRKTGAYEQYF